This T cell receptor (beta chain) was found in a study of quantifying T cell responses using KT2 cells. Study overall: Reverse transcription used primers in the TCR alpha and beta constant regions.

Each cDNA got a UMI-containing oligo ligated at its 3' end. The first PCR ran roughly 4 cycles with an equimolar RC1.1 and RC1.2 beta primer mix. Each CDR3 protein gets one entry after TCRdb re-called the UMI-ligation and nested PCR reads with MiXCR. The repertoire consists of under 35,000 distinct CDR3 sequences, with 9% to 12% occurring once and the leading ten covering 8.5% to 10%. Many counts were recorded for this clonotype. This CDR3 is 17 amino acids long. V lost 6 bases to trimming and J lost 1 base, with 21 bases between them. The germline gives CDR1 SNHLY, CDR2 FYNNEI. The TCR originated in a human donor. V is TRBV2 and J is TRBJ2-5, with a tentative D call TRBD2 (5 bases). Material for sequencing was PBMCs spiked with cells of the T cell clone KT2. The CDR3 loop is CASSPGNFGEAQETQYF. Here the CDR3 DNA reads TGTGCCAGCAGCCCGGGGAATTTTGGGGAAGCCCAAGAGACCCAGTACTTC.